The next 27 T cell receptor beta chains were all read from a single sample in a study of T cell repertoires in cytomegalovirus infection. TCRdb called the reads again in MiXCR, with one record for every CDR3 protein. The sample contains 350,000 to 550,000 distinct CDR3 sequences, roughly 30% of which appear only once. The sample was PBMCs. The origin of the receptors is a human donor in good health (CMV status not recorded). Some clones in this sample may be carry-over from other donors' samples.

This clonotype has a handful of counts. The genes are TRBV24-1 and TRBJ2-1; 9 bases are a match to TRBD2. V dropped 9 bases and J dropped 0; count of bases not matched to a gene: 14. CDR1 KGHDR and CDR2 SFDVKD come from the germline V gene. The CDR3 length is 18 residues. The CDR3 spells CATQLVAGAFSSYNEQFF. CDR3 bases: TGTGCCACCCAGCTGGTAGCGGGGGCCTTTAGCTCCTACAATGAGCAGTTCTTC.

This chain connects TRBV6-2 or TRBV6-3 to TRBJ2-6; D is uncertain. This CDR3 comprises 18 residues. Germline CDR1 MNHEY, CDR2 SVGEGT. V lost 7 bases to trimming and J lost 1 base, with 20 bases between them. CDR3 sequence reads: CASKTLTQLVSGANVLTF. CDR3 nucleotide sequence: TGTGCCAGCAAGACTCTAACCCAACTGGTATCTGGGGCCAACGTCCTGACTTTC.

This rearrangement joins TRBV28 to TRBJ1-1; no definite D call. The ends were cut back, 5 bases at V and 4 bases at J, with 11 bases in the middle. Germline lookup yields CDR1 MDHEN and CDR2 SYDVKM. CDR3 length: 13 amino acids. The CDR3 DNA reads as TGTGCCAGCAGTCGGGTTAGTGGCACTGAAGCTTTCTTT. Translating gives CASSRVSGTEAFF.

Note on this clonotype: The junction differs from germline at one of its ends, possibly a read error. The rearrangement links TRBV7-9 to TRBJ1-4; D might be TRBD1 (5 bases). Germline values: CDR1 SEHNR, CDR2 FQNEAQ (reference sequence). This CDR3 is 16 amino acids long. In DNA, the CDR3 is TGTGTCAGCAGCATGGTCCAGACAGCTGCTGAGGAAAAACTGTTTTTT. This sequence encodes CVSSMVQTAAEEKLFF.

The chain has TRBV4-3 and TRBJ1-2, with D tentatively TRBD1 (5 bases). Germline V gene lookup returns CDR1 LGHNA and CDR2 YSLEER. V lost 6 bases, J lost 8 bases, and 19 bases lay in between. This CDR3 has 14 amino acids. The CDR3 DNA sequence: TGCGCCAGCAGTCCGGGACCCTCTCTGGAGGGCTACACCTTC. Its protein is CASSPGPSLEGYTF.

The genes are TRBV10-3 and TRBJ2-3; TRBD2 is a possible D gene (6 bases). The V end was cut by 5 bases, the J end by 3 bases, with 12 bases between. The CDR3 loop spans 14 amino acids. Germline V gives CDR1 ENHRY, CDR2 SYGVKD. CDR3 loop: CAISTGEGTDTQYF. The CDR3 DNA follows: TGTGCCATCAGTACGGGGGAAGGGACAGATACGCAGTATTTT.

The chain combines TRBV20-1 with TRBJ2-2; 8 bases are shared with TRBD2. V shed 6 bases, J shed 8 bases, and the junction held 14 bases outside the gene matches. The germline V gene encodes CDR1 DFQATT and CDR2 SNEGSKA (reference sequence). The CDR3 consists of 15 residues. The CDR3 loop reads CSAEAAGGPGGELFF. CDR3 in DNA: TGCAGTGCAGAGGCGGCGGGGGGTCCTGGTGGGGAGCTGTTTTTT.

V gene TRBV23-1 combines with J gene TRBJ2-3; no definite D call. TRBV23-1 is designated an ORF whose function remains uncertain. The V and J ends lost 2 bases and 4 bases respectively, with 10 bases between them. The CDR3 is 14 amino acids. In DNA form, the CDR3 reads TGCGCCAGCAGTCAAATTGACCGCGCAGATACGCAGTATTTT. Translated, it gives CASSQIDRADTQYF.

The chain couples TRBV6-1 to TRBJ1-5, with a tentative D call TRBD1 (6 bases). The CDR3 totals 15 residues. Germline CDR1 reads MNHNS; CDR2 reads SASEGT. V was cut by 7 bases and J by 1 base, with 14 bases left in between. In DNA, the CDR3 is TGTGCCAGCAACCAAGGGGGGCAGAGCAATCAGCCCCAGCATTTT. Translated: CASNQGGQSNQPQHF.

The chain combines TRBV6-5 with TRBJ1-2, with D possibly matching TRBD1 (6 bases). Germline assignment: CDR1 MNHEY and CDR2 SVGAGI. Trimming left V 5 bases short and J 8 bases short, with 18 bases between. The CDR3 sequence is 14 residues long. CDR3 bases: TGTGCCAGCAGTCGCATCCCAAAGGGGGAAGGCTACACCTTC. As protein: CASSRIPKGEGYTF.

This clonotype appeared a few times. The J gene is TRBJ2-6, the V gene TRBV7-8; TRBD1 aligns across 7 bases. The CDR3 runs to 18 residues. With 1 base clipped from V and 0 bases from J, the junction kept 6 bases outside the gene matches. The germline CDR1 and CDR2 sequences are SGHVS and FQNEAQ. The CDR3 DNA reads as TGTGCCAGCAGCTTAGGGGGACAGTCGAGCTCTGGGGCCAACGTCCTGACTTTC. Translated: CASSLGGQSSSGANVLTF.

This sequence joins TRBV4-2 and TRBJ1-1; no definite D call. The germline CDR1 and CDR2 sequences are LGHNA and YNFKEQ. V lost 4 bases and J lost 0, with 15 bases in between. This CDR3 is 16 amino acids long. The DNA of the CDR3 is TGTGCCAGCAGCCTCAAGGTAGGGAGTATGAACACTGAAGCTTTCTTT. Its protein product is CASSLKVGSMNTEAFF.

This clonotype was found once. A much larger clone differs from this one at a single base, so this may be a read error. The chain employs TRBV6-1 and TRBJ2-5; D may match TRBD1 or TRBD2 (5 bases each). The CDR3 consists of 15 residues. V lost 7 bases to trimming and J lost 5 bases, with 20 bases between them. Germline CDR1 MNHNS, CDR2 SASEGT. The CDR3 loop is CASIDSGGWGETQYF. The CDR3 DNA is TGTGCCAGCATTGACTCTGGGGGATGGGGGGAGACCCAGTACTTC.

The chain employs TRBV6-5 and TRBJ1-2; 9 bases are a match to TRBD1. Germline V gene lookup returns CDR1 MNHEY and CDR2 SVGAGI. The junction had 8 bases not matched to a gene; V was cut back by 6 bases and J by 3 bases. The CDR3 contains 15 residues. The CDR3 region is CASRGDRDLHYGYTF. CDR3 in DNA: TGTGCCAGCAGGGGGGACAGGGATTTACACTATGGCTACACCTTC.

This clonotype was seen ten or more times. The chain employs TRBV7-2 and TRBJ2-7; D gene uncertain. CDR3 size: 14 residues. Trimming left V 1 base short and J 3 bases short, with 10 bases between. Germline V gene lookup returns CDR1 SGHTA and CDR2 FQGNSA. This chain's CDR3 is CASSLELGSYEQYF. Written as DNA, the CDR3 is TGTGCCAGCAGCTTAGAATTGGGCAGCTACGAGCAGTACTTC. The full variable domain, completed using reference TRBV7-2 and TRBJ2-7, is GAGVSQSPSNKVTEKGKDVELRCDPISGHTALYWYRQSLGQGLEFLIYFQGNSAPDKSGLPSDRFSAERTGGSVSTLTIQRTQQEDSAVYLCASSLELGSYEQYFGPGTRLTVT.

Details on this clonotype: Because it lacks the conserved phenylalanine or tryptophan at the end, this CDR3 is likely a read error. V usage is TRBV10-3 and J usage is TRBJ2-1, with D perhaps given as TRBD1 or TRBD2 (6 bases each). The germline gives CDR1 ENHRY, CDR2 SYGVKD. CDR3 size: 13 residues. In DNA form, the CDR3 reads TGTGCCACCCTGGGGGGCTCCTACAAGGAGCAGTTCTTA. It specifies CATLGGSYKEQFL.

The rearrangement uses TRBV4-1 and TRBJ2-5; 11 nucleotides agree with TRBD2. This CDR3 is built from 17 residues. CDR1 is MGHRA and CDR2 is YSYEKL in the germline V gene. The V gene end was trimmed by 3 bases and the J gene end by 4 bases; junction bases not matched to a gene: 10. The CDR3 bases are TGCGCCAGCAGCCACGATACCCTAGCGGGGGGCTTAGAGACCCAGTACTTC. Protein product: CASSHDTLAGGLETQYF.

This clonotype occurred a few times. The genes are TRBV19 and TRBJ1-6, with a weak D call TRBD1 (6 bases). With 2 bases removed from V and 10 bases from J, the gap between germline ends came to 15 bases. There are 15 residues in the CDR3. Germline V gives CDR1 LNHDA, CDR2 SQIVND (reference sequence). The CDR3 sequence: CASSITGPTTSPLHF. The CDR3 DNA is TGTGCCAGTAGTATAACAGGGCCGACAACGTCACCCCTCCACTTT.

This CDR3 is CSGGTEAGTIYF. Here the CDR3 DNA reads TGCAGCGGAGGGACGGAGGCTGGCACCATATATTTT. The rearrangement uses TRBV29-1 and TRBJ1-3; D is possibly TRBD1 (5 bases). Trimming shortened V by 7 bases and J by 9 bases, and 16 bases separated the two germline ends. The CDR3 sequence is 12 residues long. The germline V gene has CDR1 SQVTM and CDR2 ANQGSEA.

This clonotype was observed many times. The V call is TRBV7-2, the J call TRBJ2-5, with a weak D call TRBD2 (7 bases). CDR1 is SGHTA and CDR2 is FQGNSA in the germline V gene. The CDR3 consists of 13 residues. The ends were cut back, 5 bases at V and 5 bases at J, with 12 bases in the middle. The CDR3 coding sequence is TGTGCCAGCAGCATAGAGGGGGGGGAGACCCAGTACTTC. This encodes CASSIEGGETQYF.

This clonotype was counted a few times. J is TRBJ2-4 and V is TRBV19; 11 bases are a match to TRBD1. The CDR3 is 15 amino acids. Trimming at V came to 5 bases and at J to 7 bases, leaving 7 bases not matched to a gene. Germline CDR1 and CDR2: LNHDA and SQIVND (reference sequence). CDR3 protein: CASSFLRDRGNIQYF. CDR3 coding DNA: TGTGCCAGTAGTTTCCTACGGGACAGGGGGAACATTCAGTACTTC.

Written as DNA, the CDR3 is TGTGCCAGCATGGGGACCACGAACACCGGGGAGCTGTTTTTT. Its protein product is CASMGTTNTGELFF. V and J are TRBV6-1 and TRBJ2-2; D is possibly TRBD1 or TRBD2 (5 bases each). This CDR3 has 14 residues. Germline values: CDR1 MNHNS, CDR2 SASEGT. The germline V and J ends were trimmed by 7 bases and 0 bases, with 9 bases remaining between them.

CDR3 sequence (DNA): TGTGCCAGCAGCTCCACCCGACAGGGGGCGATGGGGAGTGGCTACACCTTC. Encoded protein: CASSSTRQGAMGSGYTF. The rearrangement joins TRBV5-5 to TRBJ1-2; 10 bases agree with TRBD1. From germline, CDR1 is SGHKS and CDR2 YYEKEE (reference sequence). This CDR3 region has 17 residues. The trim removed 3 bases at V and 7 bases at J, leaving 15 bases unmatched.

This clonotype was found many times. The chain joins TRBV7-8 to TRBJ2-7; D may correspond to TRBD1 or TRBD2 (5 bases each). Germline V CDR1 and CDR2: SGHVS, FQNEAQ. V was pared by 5 bases and J by 4 bases, with 15 bases between. This CDR3 has 14 amino acids. For the CDR3, the DNA is TGTGCCAGCAGCGCTAGTCGAGGGGCTTACGAGCAGTACTTC. Its translation is CASSASRGAYEQYF.

The V call is TRBV4-1, the J call TRBJ1-2; D remains ambiguous. Trimming stripped 0 bases from V and 4 bases from J, with 9 bases between. Germline CDR1 MGHRA, CDR2 YSYEKL. CDR3 length equals 14 residues. This CDR3 reads CASSQEEVGYGYTF. The CDR3 nucleotides read TGCGCCAGCAGCCAAGAGGAGGTTGGCTATGGCTACACCTTC.

This clonotype has just a few counts. In DNA form, the CDR3 reads TGTGCCAGCAGTTTCGGCAGGGGGGGATTTTCACCCCTCCACTTT. Translation gives CASSFGRGGFSPLHF. The V and J genes are TRBV6-5 and TRBJ1-6; 7 nucleotides align to TRBD1. CDR1 and CDR2 (germline): MNHEY, SVGAGI. The CDR3 contains 15 residues. V lost 4 bases and J lost 9; bases outside the gene matches: 9.

This clonotype appeared many times. The chain carries TRBV12-3 or TRBV12-4 and TRBJ1-3; possible D gene TRBD1, 6 bases. Trimming took off 6 bases at V and 0 bases at J, with 9 bases between the two ends. This CDR3 has 14 amino acids. DNA for the CDR3: TGTGCCAGCAGGCCGGACAGCTCTGGAAACACCATATATTTT. Translation: CASRPDSSGNTIYF.